This T cell receptor delta chain appears in the sequencing data of a study of Vδ1+ human thymocytes. Details on this clone: Its matching antigen is unknown.

V lost 3 bases, J lost 4 bases, and 13 bases lay in between. From germline, CDR1 is NSMFDY and CDR2 ISSIKDK. CDR3 size: 13 residues. Study outcomes and limitations: In the thymus, TRG and TRD repertoires looked highly polyclonal with Gaussian CDR3 lengths. The authors advised highly purified populations and single-cell validation.

RNA was extracted from the cells and then reverse transcribed. The CDR3 regions were amplified by multiplex PCR from V-gene primers to a constant-region primer. TCRdb applied CATT to the multiplex PCR reads for clone calling. The data hold over 20,000 delta-chain clones, with roughly 8% observed a single time. The sorted cells were CD3+ Vdelta1+ Vdelta2- thymocytes from alphabeta-depleted thymus. The chain carries TRAV29/DV5 and TRDJ1; no reliable D call. The J gene was missing in TCRdb and was found by matching the end of the DNA to germline. The source of this sequence is a child younger than two who had congenital heart surgery. The sequenced material came from Vdelta1+ gamma-delta thymocytes from the thymus. Indicated subset: FACS-sorted CD3+ TCRalphabeta- TCRVdelta1+ TCRVdelta2- thymocytes. The CDR3 DNA follows: TGTGCAGCAACCGAAGTTCGGGTCGATAAACTCATCTTT. Translation gives CAATEVRVDKLIF.